The 6 T cell receptor beta chains below were found in one sample sequenced in a study of blood T cell repertoires in COVID-19. Assay used: immunoSEQ multiplex PCR; TCRdb lists only in-frame clones, some missing. The sample includes 300,000 to 400,000 clones, under 90% of them seen just once. The source material was PBMCs or T cells enriched from blood (not recorded which). These receptors originate from a man aged 55 to 70 who had recovered from COVID-19.

This chain joins TRBV10-3 and TRBJ1-5; 8 positions match TRBD1. V shed 11 bases and J 3 bases; nucleotides not matched to a gene: 12. CDR3 size: 15 residues. Germline lookup yields CDR1 ENHRY and CDR2 SYGVKD. In DNA form, the CDR3 reads TGTGCCGTTGCAGGGGGCGTTGGGGACAATCAGCCCCAGCATTTT. Its translation: CAVAGGVGDNQPQHF.

DNA of the CDR3: TGCGCCAGCAGTGGCCGGGACAAACGCGGGACCCAGTACTTC. This codes for CASSGRDKRGTQYF. The chain combines TRBV23-1 with TRBJ2-5; possibly TRBD1 for D (6 bases). TRBV23-1 is filed as an ORF, its function uncertain. CDR3 length: 14 amino acids. V was shortened by 5 bases and J by 7 bases, with 17 bases between the two germline ends.

The V and J genes are TRBV6-5 and TRBJ2-7, with D possibly being TRBD1 (5 bases). This CDR3 comprises 14 residues. Deletions cut 6 bases from V and 2 bases from J, with 14 bases between. The V gene's germline CDR1 is MNHEY and CDR2 SVGAGI. The CDR3 is CASRRGRATYEQYF. The CDR3 DNA reads TGTGCCAGCAGGCGAGGCAGGGCCACCTACGAGCAGTACTTC.

The J gene is TRBJ1-5, the V gene TRBV7-2; no firm D call. Trimming took off 3 bases at V and 1 base at J, with 10 bases between the two ends. The CDR3 has 15 amino acids. Germline CDR1 reads SGHTA; CDR2 reads FQGNSA. The CDR3 spells CASSLVWQSNQPQHF. CDR3 coding DNA: TGTGCCAGCAGCTTGGTGTGGCAGAGCAATCAGCCCCAGCATTTT.

This clone was recorded once. This chain uses TRBV30 with TRBJ2-7; a possible D gene is TRBD1 (5 bases). This CDR3 region has 12 residues. Germline V gene data show CDR1 as GTSNPN and CDR2 as SVGIG (reference sequence). V lost 5 bases and J lost 5, with 13 bases in between. CDR3 sequence reads: CAWARQSDEQYF. DNA of the CDR3: TGTGCCTGGGCCCGACAGTCTGACGAGCAGTACTTC.

V and J are TRBV9 and TRBJ1-2; 8 bases map to TRBD1. Germline assignment: CDR1 SGDLS and CDR2 YYNGEE. The CDR3 loop spans 16 amino acids. V shed 0 bases, J shed 8 bases, and the junction held 12 bases outside the gene matches. In DNA form, the CDR3 reads TGTGCCAGCAGCGTAGCTTCGGGACAGGCCCCGGGGGGCTACACCTTC. It specifies CASSVASGQAPGGYTF. The whole variable domain, filled in from reference TRBV9 and TRBJ1-2, reads DSGVTQTPKHLITATGQRVTLRCSPRSGDLSVYWYQQSLDQGLQFLIQYYNGEERAKGNILERFSAQQFPDLHSELNLSSLELGDSALYFCASSVASGQAPGGYTFGSGTRLTVV.